This T cell receptor beta chain was sequenced in a study of graft-versus-host responses after intestinal transplantation. Points from the study as a whole: In recipient marrow, GvH clones were found, and some appeared first in ileum or blood. Graft-donor T cell macrochimerism coincided with high graft-versus-host to host-versus-graft clonal ratios in allografts.

The table came from immunoSEQ multiplex PCR; TCRdb's copy has only in-frame clones and leaves some out. This sample has under 100,000 clones, with around 84% found just once. Germline V lookup: CDR1 MGHRA, CDR2 YSYEKL. The length of the CDR3 is 16 residues. The V end was cut by 0 bases, the J end by 0 bases, with 9 bases between. On this clone: Its antigen is not identified.

Material: unstimulated CD4+ T cells sorted from spleen or lymph node cells, obtained before intestinal transplant. The TCR comes from a human donor who received an intestinal transplant. The chain couples TRBV4-1 to TRBJ1-5; D is undetermined. DNA for the CDR3: TGCGCCAGCAGCCAAGATTACGGGAGTAGCAATCAGCCCCAGCATTTT. The encoded protein is CASSQDYGSSNQPQHF.